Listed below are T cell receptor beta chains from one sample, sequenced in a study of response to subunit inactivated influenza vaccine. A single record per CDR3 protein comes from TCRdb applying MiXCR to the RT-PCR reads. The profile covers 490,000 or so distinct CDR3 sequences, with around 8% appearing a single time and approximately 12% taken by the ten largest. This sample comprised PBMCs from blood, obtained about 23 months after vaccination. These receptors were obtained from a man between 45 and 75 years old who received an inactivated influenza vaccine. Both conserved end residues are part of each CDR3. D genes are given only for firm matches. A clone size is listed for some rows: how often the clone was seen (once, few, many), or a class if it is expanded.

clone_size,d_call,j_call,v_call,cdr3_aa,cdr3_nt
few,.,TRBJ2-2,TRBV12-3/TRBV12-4,CASSRTVMNTGELFF,TGTGCCAGCAGCCGAACCGTGATGAATACCGGGGAGCTGTTTTTT
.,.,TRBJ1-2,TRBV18,CASSPRQERVVRSYGYTF,TGTGCCAGCTCACCTCGGCAGGAAAGAGTGGTTAGAAGCTATGGCTACACCTTC
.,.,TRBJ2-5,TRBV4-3,CASSQDTEGFETQYF,TGCGCCAGCAGCCAAGATACGGAGGGGTTTGAGACCCAGTACTTC
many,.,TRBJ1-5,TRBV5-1,CASSFGGSSNQPQHF,TGCGCCAGCAGCTTTGGGGGTTCGAGCAATCAGCCCCAGCATTTT
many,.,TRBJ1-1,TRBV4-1,CASSQGANTEAFF,TGTGCCAGCAGCCAAGGAGCGAACACTGAAGCTTTCTTT
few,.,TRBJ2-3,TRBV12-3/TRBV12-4,CASSLGDPRDTQYF,TGTGCCAGCAGTTTAGGGGATCCACGTGATACGCAGTATTTT
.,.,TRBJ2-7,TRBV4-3,CASSQDFGRPYEQYF,TGCGCCAGCAGCCAAGATTTCGGCAGGCCCTACGAGCAGTACTTC
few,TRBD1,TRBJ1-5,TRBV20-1,CSAYVETGNQPQHF,TGCAGTGCCTACGTCGAGACAGGGAATCAGCCCCAGCATTTT
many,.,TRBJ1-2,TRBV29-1,CSVDRSYGYTF,TGCAGCGTTGACAGAAGCTATGGCTACACCTTC
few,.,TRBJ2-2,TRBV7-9,CASSVGRAGELFF,TGTGCCAGCAGCGTGGGCAGGGCCGGGGAGCTGTTTTTT